These 22 T cell receptor beta chains share one sample of origin, sequenced in a study of blood T cell repertoires in COVID-19. Sequencing was performed with immunoSEQ multiplex PCR; in TCRdb, only in-frame clones are kept and a portion is missing. The table records some 120,000 clones, approximately 80% of them present only once. Source material: peripheral blood. Receptors originate from a man aged 70 or older with acute or convalescent COVID-19.

The genes are TRBV5-4 and TRBJ2-2; tentatively, D is TRBD1 (6 bases). The end of the DNA is better explained by TRBJ1-3, so the J call may be wrong. The CDR3 has 15 amino acids. The germline CDR1 and CDR2 sequences are SGHNT and YYREEE (reference sequence). The CDR3 nucleotides are TGTGCCAGCAGCGTCGACAGGAACTCTGGAAACACCATATATTTT. Translating it yields CASSVDRNSGNTIYF.

The V and J genes are TRBV7-2 and TRBJ2-2; TRBD2 might be the D (6 bases). Trimming removed 5 bases from V and 0 bases from J, with 19 bases in between. Per germline, CDR1 SGHTA and CDR2 FQGNSA. The CDR3 is 18 amino acids. This CDR3 is CASSTRRGSRANTGELFF. CDR3 nucleotide sequence: TGTGCCAGCAGCACTCGGAGGGGTAGCCGCGCGAACACCGGGGAGCTGTTTTTT.

The CDR3 bases are TGTGCCAGCAGCCAGGACAGGACCCAAGAGACCCAGTACTTC. Protein: CASSQDRTQETQYF. The chain recombines TRBV28 with TRBJ2-5, with TRBD1 identical over 7 bases. V was pared by 6 bases and J by 1 base, with 5 bases of the junction left unmatched. The CDR3 totals 14 residues. The germline gives CDR1 MDHEN, CDR2 SYDVKM.

J is TRBJ1-6 and V is TRBV28, with 7 bases identical to TRBD1. Per the germline V gene, CDR1 is MDHEN and CDR2 is SYDVKM. The CDR3 consists of 14 residues. Trimming at V came to 7 bases and at J to 8 bases, leaving 8 bases not matched to a gene. The CDR3 coding sequence is TGTGCCAGCACAGGGGGGCAGGGGTATTCACCCCTCCACTTT. Its protein product is CASTGGQGYSPLHF.

The chain couples TRBV5-1 to TRBJ2-2; 12 bases fit TRBD2. This CDR3 comprises 15 residues. Germline lookup yields CDR1 SGHRS and CDR2 YFSETQ. Trimming removed 5 bases from V and 7 bases from J; junction bases left unmatched: 6. The CDR3: CASRLAGGPIGELFF. CDR3 nucleotide sequence: TGCGCCAGCAGGCTAGCGGGGGGGCCGATCGGGGAGCTGTTTTTT.

Remarks on this clone: An end of the junction does not agree with germline; a read error may underlie this. Other nucleotide sequences from this sample produce the same CDR3. J is TRBJ2-2 and V is TRBV7-3; unclear D gene. The CDR3 contains 16 residues. Germline lookup yields CDR1 SGHTA and CDR2 FQGTGA. As DNA, the CDR3 is TGCGCCAGCAGCTTAAGAGGAAGTGCGAACACCGGGGAGCTGTTTTTT. Protein: CASSLRGSANTGELFF.

This clone was found a few times. The identical CDR3 is also encoded by other nucleotide sequences in the sample. The V gene is TRBV29-1, the J gene TRBJ2-7, with a weak D call TRBD2 (6 bases). The germline V and J ends were trimmed by 3 bases and 7 bases, with 10 bases remaining between them. The CDR3 has 11 amino acids. Per germline, CDR1 SQVTM and CDR2 ANQGSEA. The chain's CDR3 is CSVDEGGEQYF. The CDR3 DNA is TGCAGCGTTGATGAAGGAGGGGAGCAGTACTTC.

The J gene is TRBJ2-7, the V gene TRBV15, with 9 bases aligning to TRBD1. V lost 3 bases to trimming and J lost 2 bases; unmatched junction nucleotides: 5. The CDR3 runs 15 residues. The germline V gene encodes CDR1 LNHNV and CDR2 YYDKDF (reference sequence). For the CDR3, the DNA is TGTGCCACCAGCAGTGAGCGGACAGGGGCCTACGAGCAGTACTTC. Its protein is CATSSERTGAYEQYF. Filled out from reference TRBV15 and TRBJ2-7, the complete variable domain reads DAMVIQNPRYQVTQFGKPVTLSCSQTLNHNVMYWYQQKSSQAPKLLFHYYDKDFNNEADTPDNFQSRRPNTSFCFLDIRSPGLGDTAMYLCATSSERTGAYEQYFGPGTRLTVT.

The chain recombines TRBV9 with TRBJ1-2, with 10 nucleotides matching TRBD1. V lost 4 bases to trimming and J lost 6 bases; unmatched junction nucleotides: 6. The CDR3 contains 14 residues. Germline lookup yields CDR1 SGDLS and CDR2 YYNGEE. The CDR3 reads CASSTGTGVDGYTF. The CDR3 DNA reads as TGTGCCAGCAGCACCGGGACAGGGGTCGATGGCTACACCTTC.

This chain connects TRBV18 to TRBJ2-2; D is possibly TRBD1 (6 bases). This CDR3 is 15 amino acids long. V lost 6 bases to trimming and J lost 1 base, with 12 bases between them. The germline V gene encodes CDR1 KGHSH and CDR2 LQKENI. CDR3 region: CASSSDSLNTGELFF. The DNA for the CDR3 is TGTGCCAGCTCTTCGGACAGCCTGAACACCGGGGAGCTGTTTTTT.

This clone came up once. The chain couples TRBV6-5 to TRBJ1-1; D is ambiguous. The CDR3 extends over 10 amino acids. V was trimmed by 2 bases and J by 12 bases, leaving 7 bases between them. Germline values: CDR1 MNHEY, CDR2 SVGAGI. The CDR3 sequence: CASSYTVSFF. In DNA, the CDR3 is TGTGCCAGCAGTTACACTGTGTCTTTCTTT.

The chain carries TRBV5-4 and TRBJ2-1, with 7 bases lining up with TRBD2. CDR3 size: 16 residues. V shed 4 bases, J shed 2 bases, and the junction held 9 bases outside the gene matches. Germline V gives CDR1 SGHNT, CDR2 YYREEE (reference sequence). The CDR3 sequence is CASSPGEGNTYNEQFF. CDR3 DNA: TGTGCCAGCAGCCCTGGGGAGGGGAACACCTACAATGAGCAGTTCTTC.

This clone came up a few times. V is TRBV29-1 and J is TRBJ1-4; 9 bases fit TRBD1. CDR1 is SQVTM, CDR2 ANQGSEA, per germline. J gave up 0 bases and V 5 bases, and 4 bases lay outside the gene matches. The CDR3 length is 15 residues. The CDR3 DNA is TGCAGCGTTAGGAGACAGGGGGCAACTAATGAAAAACTGTTTTTT. This encodes CSVRRQGATNEKLFF.

The V and J genes are TRBV5-1 and TRBJ2-2; no reliable D call. The germline gives CDR1 SGHRS, CDR2 YFSETQ. The V gene lost 4 bases and the J gene lost 6 bases, with 10 bases spanning the gap. This CDR3 spans 13 amino acids. The DNA of the CDR3 is TGCGCCAGCAGCCCAGACATCCCCGGGGAGCTGTTTTTT. Translating gives CASSPDIPGELFF.

The chain has TRBV7-2 and TRBJ2-7; 10 nucleotides line up with TRBD1. Losses at the gene ends were 5 bases for V and 0 bases for J; bases not matched to a gene: 4. CDR1 and CDR2 from the germline V gene are SGHTA and FQGNSA. The CDR3 is 15 amino acids. CDR3: CASSHRTGGSYEQYF. DNA of the CDR3: TGTGCCAGCAGCCATCGGACAGGGGGCTCCTACGAGCAGTACTTC.

V and J are TRBV5-1 and TRBJ2-7; D call uncertain. The CDR3 extends over 12 amino acids. V shed 0 bases and J shed 7 bases, with 8 bases lying between them. Germline assignment: CDR1 SGHRS and CDR2 YFSETQ. The CDR3 here is CASSLGQFEQYF. The CDR3 bases are TGCGCCAGCAGCTTGGGCCAGTTTGAGCAGTACTTC.

This clone occurred a few times. The chain employs TRBV15 and TRBJ1-2; a weak D match, TRBD1 (6 bases). The V and J ends lost 7 bases and 7 bases respectively, with 19 bases between them. The CDR3 is 14 residues long. CDR1 LNHNV and CDR2 YYDKDF come from the germline V gene (reference sequence). CDR3 sequence reads: CATTEGSGVGGYTF. The CDR3 DNA follows: TGTGCCACCACCGAGGGGTCAGGGGTTGGTGGCTACACCTTC.

This chain links TRBV28 with TRBJ1-4; 9 nucleotides align to TRBD1. V trimming: 2 bases; J trimming: 5 bases; junction bases outside the gene matches: 6. CDR3 length equals 16 residues. The germline gives CDR1 MDHEN, CDR2 SYDVKM. The CDR3 sequence: CASSLRPGQGNEKLFF. The CDR3 DNA reads TGTGCCAGCAGTTTACGGCCAGGACAGGGGAATGAAAAACTGTTTTTT.

The chain couples TRBV4-1 to TRBJ2-2, with D possibly being TRBD2 (6 bases). The germline CDR1 and CDR2 sequences are MGHRA and YSYEKL. The CDR3 is 16 amino acids. The V and J ends lost 5 bases and 1 base respectively, with 14 bases between them. The CDR3 sequence: CASSFLGGLNTGELFF. CDR3 nucleotides: TGCGCCAGCAGCTTCCTTGGGGGGTTGAACACCGGGGAGCTGTTTTTT.

Worth noting for this clone: Different DNA sequences within this sample yield the same CDR3. The chain recombines TRBV30 with TRBJ1-3, with TRBD1 as a possible D gene (5 bases). CDR3 length: 15 residues. Germline values: CDR1 GTSNPN, CDR2 SVGIG (reference sequence). Trimming took off 0 bases at V and 2 bases at J, with 11 bases between the two ends. CDR3: CAWSVGGAAGNTIYF. CDR3 DNA: TGTGCCTGGAGTGTGGGCGGGGCGGCTGGAAACACCATATATTTT.

V usage is TRBV7-9 and J usage is TRBJ1-3; no clear D gene. V gave up 2 bases and J gave up 4 bases, with 9 bases separating them. The CDR3 is 14 residues long. In germline, CDR1 is SEHNR, CDR2 FQNEAQ (reference sequence). As DNA, the CDR3 is TGTGCCAGCAGCTTATTAACGGGAGGAAACACCATATATTTT. This sequence encodes CASSLLTGGNTIYF.

The chain carries TRBV21-1 and TRBJ1-5; TRBD1, as called in the table, went unchecked against the DNA. TRBV21-1 is described as a pseudogene. The CDR3 length is 17 residues. This CDR3 reads CASSKNGLSSGNQPQHF. The DNA of the CDR3 is TGTGCCAGCAGCAAAAATGGCCTCTCGTCCGGCAATCAGCCCCAGCATTTT.